The 22 T cell receptor beta chains presented below share a single source sample, sequenced in a study of beta chain features in type 1 diabetes. TCRB transcripts that were expressed got sequenced, as all of the isolated RNA had been reverse transcribed. TCRdb's copy holds only in-frame clones and misses some; the assay was immunoSEQ multiplex PCR. The sample contains about 150,000 clones, approximately 9.1% of which appear only once. The source material was central memory CD4+ T cells from blood. All receptors come from a woman aged 18-30 years in good health.

This clone was detected only a few times. The chain couples TRBV4-2 to TRBJ1-1; D is undetermined. V dropped 1 base and J dropped 9 bases, with 12 bases sitting between them. Germline V gives CDR1 LGHNA, CDR2 YNFKEQ. The CDR3 sequence is 13 residues long. DNA for the CDR3: TGTGCCAGCAGCCAAGTCTCTGAGAGCCAAGCTTTCTTT. Amino acid sequence: CASSQVSESQAFF.

This clone was detected many times. The chain carries TRBV7-9 and TRBJ2-5, with 7 bases matching TRBD1. The CDR3 has 15 amino acids. Trimming removed 10 bases from V and 2 bases from J; junction bases left unmatched: 13. Per the germline V gene, CDR1 is SEHNR and CDR2 is FQNEAQ (reference sequence). The CDR3 spells CAISNSPGQQETQYF. CDR3 coding DNA: TGTGCCATCTCAAACTCTCCGGGACAGCAAGAGACCCAGTACTTC. Full variable domain (outside the CDR3, taken from reference TRBV7-9 and TRBJ2-5): DTGVSQNPRHKITKRGQNVTFRCDPISEHNRLYWYRQTLGQGPEFLTYFQNEAQLEKSRLLSDRFSAERPKGSFSTLEIQRTEQGDSAMYLCAISNSPGQQETQYFGPGTRLLVL.

This clone has at least ten counts. The chain links TRBV19 to TRBJ2-7, with D tentatively TRBD2 (5 bases). Germline V gene lookup returns CDR1 LNHDA and CDR2 SQIVND (reference sequence). Trimming took off 5 bases at V and 7 bases at J, with 12 bases between the two ends. The CDR3 contains 12 residues. As DNA, the CDR3 is TGTGCCAGTAGTCGGACTGATTCTGAGCAGTACTTC. It specifies CASSRTDSEQYF.

This clone was found a few times. V gene TRBV13 combines with J gene TRBJ1-1, with 7 bases aligning to TRBD1. Germline CDR1 reads PRHDT; CDR2 reads FYEKMQ (reference sequence). J lost 5 bases, V lost 5 bases, and 8 bases had no gene match. This CDR3 contains 14 residues. Here the CDR3 reads CASSPDRDQTEAFF. The CDR3 DNA reads TGTGCCAGCAGCCCAGACAGGGATCAAACTGAAGCTTTCTTT.

J is TRBJ2-1 and V is TRBV5-1, with D unresolved. Germline assignment: CDR1 SGHRS and CDR2 YFSETQ. Between the trimmed V and J ends, which lost 2 bases and 5 bases, there was a span of 8 bases. This CDR3 comprises 13 residues. The CDR3 nucleotides are TGCGCCAGCAGCTTCCCCCCAAACAATGAGCAGTTCTTC. It codes for CASSFPPNNEQFF. The complete variable domain, with remaining parts taken from reference TRBV5-1 and TRBJ2-1, reads KAGVTQTPRYLIKTRGQQVTLSCSPISGHRSVSWYQQTPGQGLQFLFEYFSETQRNKGNFPGRFSGRQFSNSRSEMNVSTLELGDSALYLCASSFPPNNEQFFGPGTRLTVL.

Of note for this clone: A read error may produce the germline difference seen at one junction end. V usage is TRBV11-3 and J usage is TRBJ1-1, with TRBD1 identical over 7 bases. Germline CDR1 SGHNT, CDR2 YENEEA. CDR3 size: 14 residues. Here the CDR3 reads CASNLNRGFTEAFF. CDR3 nucleotide sequence: TGTGCCAGCAACTTAAACAGGGGATTCACTGAAGCTTTCTTT.

The gene calls are TRBV25-1 and TRBJ1-3; 12 bases are shared with TRBD1. CDR3 length: 18 residues. Germline V gene lookup returns CDR1 MGHDK and CDR2 SYGVNS. The CDR3 DNA follows: TGTGCTCGGGCCACCCGGGGGACAGGGGGCTCGTTAGGAAACACCATATATTTT. Amino acid sequence: CARATRGTGGSLGNTIYF.

This clone appeared a few times. The chain joins TRBV1 to TRBJ1-2. TRBV1 is classified as a pseudogene. CDR3 size: 19 residues. The CDR3 is CTSSHRSRGLEPRNYGYTF. The CDR3 DNA is TGCACCAGCAGCCACCGTAGTAGAGGACTCGAGCCCCGAAACTATGGCTACACCTTC.

The sample holds a few counts of this clone. The chain couples TRBV7-9 to TRBJ2-7; 8 positions agree with TRBD1. Germline CDR1 reads SEHNR; CDR2 reads FQNEAQ (reference sequence). After removal of 1 base from V and 8 bases from J, the junction contained 4 bases not matched to a gene. The CDR3 is 13 amino acids. For the CDR3, the DNA is TGTGCCAGCAGCTTAGAACAGGGGGAGAAGCAGTACTTC. Translating it yields CASSLEQGEKQYF.

This clone was seen only a few times. The chain recombines TRBV25-1 with TRBJ2-7; TRBD1 might be the D (5 bases). Germline V gives CDR1 MGHDK, CDR2 SYGVNS. Trimming took off 2 bases at V and 3 bases at J, with 14 bases between the two ends. The CDR3 totals 15 residues. CDR3: CASSEPLAGYYEQYF. CDR3 sequence (DNA): TGTGCCAGCAGTGAACCTCTTGCAGGGTACTACGAGCAGTACTTC.

This clone was observed many times. V is TRBV29-1 and J is TRBJ2-5; D is uncertain. Trimming removed 3 bases at V and 1 base at J, with 9 bases between. Germline V gene sequence: CDR1 SQVTM, CDR2 ANQGSEA. The CDR3 sequence is 13 residues long. CDR3 sequence: CSVEYRVQETQYF. The CDR3 bases are TGCAGCGTTGAGTACCGGGTCCAAGAGACCCAGTACTTC.

This clone has just a few counts. The rearrangement links TRBV30 to TRBJ1-1, with 9 bases matching TRBD1. The CDR3 consists of 11 residues. V shed 5 bases, J shed 8 bases, and the junction held 3 bases outside the gene matches. Germline V gene sequence: CDR1 GTSNPN, CDR2 SVGIG (reference sequence). The CDR3 coding sequence is TGTGCCTGGGGACAGGGGACAGAAGCTTTCTTT. This translates into CAWGQGTEAFF.

This clone was recorded at least ten times. This chain connects TRBV5-1 to TRBJ2-1, with TRBD2 identical over 8 bases. The CDR3 runs 15 residues. CDR1 SGHRS and CDR2 YFSETQ come from the germline V gene. V gave up 4 bases and J gave up 2 bases; unmatched junction bases: 5. The CDR3 coding sequence is TGCGCCAGCAGCACACTAGCGGCAACCTACAATGAGCAGTTCTTC. Protein product: CASSTLAATYNEQFF.

The genes are TRBV15 and TRBJ2-7; 8 nucleotides match TRBD1. Per the germline V gene, CDR1 is LNHNV and CDR2 is YYDKDF (reference sequence). This CDR3 comprises 17 residues. V dropped 1 base and J dropped 5; count of bases not matched to a gene: 13. CDR3 residues: CATSRGTSGGRADEQYF. CDR3 sequence (DNA): TGTGCCACCAGCAGAGGCACGTCAGGGGGCAGGGCGGACGAGCAGTACTTC. Supplemented by reference TRBV15 and TRBJ2-7, the full variable domain reads DAMVIQNPRYQVTQFGKPVTLSCSQTLNHNVMYWYQQKSSQAPKLLFHYYDKDFNNEADTPDNFQSRRPNTSFCFLDIRSPGLGDTAMYLCATSRGTSGGRADEQYFGPGTRLTVT.

Here the CDR3 DNA reads TGTGCCAGCTCCGAATTCAAACAAAACACTGAAGCTTTCTTT. Its protein product is CASSEFKQNTEAFF. The J gene is TRBJ1-1, the V gene TRBV18, with D unresolved. V lost 6 bases, J lost 2 bases, and 13 bases lay in between. The CDR3 length is 14 residues. The germline gives CDR1 KGHSH, CDR2 LQKENI.

This clone was counted many times. Other nucleotide sequences from this sample produce the same CDR3. The CDR3 spells CASSRGLQETQYF. CDR3 DNA: TGTGCCAGTAGTAGAGGACTACAAGAGACCCAGTACTTC. The V call is TRBV19, the J call TRBJ2-5; D may be TRBD2 (6 bases). The V end was cut by 4 bases, the J end by 2 bases, with 8 bases between. Germline assignment: CDR1 LNHDA and CDR2 SQIVND (reference sequence). The CDR3 is made up of 13 amino acids. Together with reference TRBV19 and TRBJ2-5, the CDR3 gives the full variable domain: DGGITQSPKYLFRKEGQNVTLSCEQNLNHDAMYWYRQDPGQGLRLIYYSQIVNDFQKGDIAEGYSVSREKKESFPLTVTSAQKNPTAFYLCASSRGLQETQYFGPGTRLLVL.

V and J are TRBV12-5 and TRBJ2-7; 9 bases align to TRBD2. J was trimmed by 4 bases and V by 1 base; bases with no gene match: 5. Germline V CDR1 and CDR2: LGHNT, FRNRAP. This CDR3 region has 15 residues. For the CDR3, the DNA is TGTGCTAGTGGTTTGGCCCTTAGCGGGAGTTACGAGCAGTACTTC. This encodes CASGLALSGSYEQYF.

The chain combines TRBV7-2 with TRBJ2-2; D is uncertain. The CDR3 has 12 residues. Between the trimmed V and J ends, which lost 5 bases and 8 bases, there was a span of 9 bases. In germline, CDR1 is SGHTA, CDR2 FQGNSA. The DNA for the CDR3 is TGTGCCAGCAGCCCTCGGTGGGGGGAGCTGTTTTTT. This encodes CASSPRWGELFF.

Only a few counts were recorded for this clone. Other nucleotide sequences in the sample specify the same CDR3. The J gene is TRBJ1-4, the V gene TRBV30; TRBD1 is a possible D gene (6 bases). Per germline, CDR1 GTSNPN and CDR2 SVGIG (reference sequence). Trimming shortened V by 1 base and J by 7 bases, and 10 bases separated the two germline ends. This CDR3 region has 13 residues. The CDR3 spells CAWSAGVGEKLFF. CDR3 nucleotides: TGTGCCTGGAGTGCAGGGGTTGGTGAAAAACTGTTTTTT.

This clone was observed a handful of times. CDR3 loop: CASSPQGGPSYEQYF. The DNA for the CDR3 is TGTGCCAGCAGTCCACAGGGGGGCCCCTCCTACGAGCAGTACTTC. The rearrangement links TRBV2 to TRBJ2-7, with TRBD1 identical over 8 bases. J lost 0 bases, V lost 5 bases, and 6 bases had no gene match. The CDR3 loop spans 15 amino acids. Germline values: CDR1 SNHLY, CDR2 FYNNEI. The full variable domain, completed using reference TRBV2 and TRBJ2-7, is EPEVTQTPSHQVTQMGQEVILRCVPISNHLYFYWYRQILGQKVEFLVSFYNNEISEKSEIFDDQFSVERPDGSNFTLKIRSTKLEDSAMYFCASSPQGGPSYEQYFGPGTRLTVT.

V usage is TRBV11-2 and J usage is TRBJ1-1; D possibly corresponds to TRBD1 (5 bases). The CDR3 spans 13 residues. Germline CDR1 reads SGHAT; CDR2 reads FQNNGV. The V end was cut by 2 bases, the J end by 11 bases, with 15 bases between. CDR3 sequence reads: CASSLSGGMEAFF. As DNA, the CDR3 is TGTGCCAGCAGCTTAAGCGGGGGGATGGAGGCTTTCTTT.

This clone has more than one count but fewer than ten. The chain employs TRBV6-1 and TRBJ1-1; 7 bases map to TRBD1. Germline V gene sequence: CDR1 MNHNS, CDR2 SASEGT. With V trimmed by 8 bases and J by 11 bases, 8 bases remained unmatched. The CDR3 length is 11 residues. CDR3 in amino acids: CASGRDRGAFF. CDR3 sequence (DNA): TGTGCCAGCGGCCGGGACAGAGGGGCTTTCTTT.